A selection of T cell receptor beta chains follows, all from one sample in a study. Each CDR3 protein is one row after TCRdb ran MiXCR on the RT-PCR reads. The table records more than 600,000 distinct CDR3 sequences, approximately 15% of them present only once. The sequencing input was memory CD4+ T cells from blood. These receptors all stem from a female donor in good health, serving as a healthy control. CDR3s include the opening cysteine and the closing phenylalanine or tryptophan. D genes are given only for firm matches. Not every row has a clone size; where given, it reads once, few, many or a size class.

CDR3aa | CDR3nt | v_gene | len | d_gene | abundance | j_gene
CASSTDIGRSPHF | TGTGCCAGCAGCACTGACATCGGCAGATCCCCTCACTTT | TRBV7-2 | 13 | NA | few | TRBJ1-6
CSLGDRSYNEQFF | TGCAGCTTGGGGGACAGGTCCTACAATGAGCAGTTCTTC | TRBV29-1 | 13 | TRBD1 | NA | TRBJ2-1
CASSLVADDTEAFF | TGCGCCAGCAGCTTGGTGGCAGACGACACTGAAGCTTTCTTT | TRBV5-1 | 14 | NA | NA | TRBJ1-1
CASSLVRTGFQATEAFF | TGTGCCAGCAGCTTAGTGAGGACAGGTTTTCAGGCCACTGAAGCTTTCTTT | TRBV7-6 | 17 | TRBD1 | NA | TRBJ1-1
CASSYGPQSGSGNTIYF | TGTGCCAGCAGTTACGGTCCTCAGTCGGGCTCTGGAAACACCATATATTTT | TRBV6-5 | 17 | NA | few | TRBJ1-3
CAISERTGGFDEQFF | TGTGCCATCAGTGAGCGGACAGGGGGCTTCGATGAGCAGTTCTTC | TRBV10-3 | 15 | TRBD1 | many | TRBJ2-1
CSVTTSGGADTQYF | TGCAGTGTCACGACTAGCGGGGGCGCAGATACGCAGTATTTT | TRBV20-1 | 14 | TRBD2 | NA | TRBJ2-3
CASSAGDTQYF | TGTGCCAGCAGCGCGGGGGATACGCAGTATTTT | TRBV12-3/TRBV12-4 | 11 | NA | many | TRBJ2-3
CASSPGTGVMNTEAFF | TGTGCCAGCAGTCCCGGGACAGGGGTAATGAACACTGAAGCTTTCTTT | TRBV12-3/TRBV12-4 | 16 | TRBD1 | many | TRBJ1-1
CASSERRGGGTGELFF | TGTGCCAGCAGCGAACGACGCGGGGGGGGGACCGGGGAGCTGTTTTTT | TRBV9 | 16 | TRBD2 | many | TRBJ2-2
CASSLRDPTDTQYF | TGTGCCAGCAGCCTCCGAGACCCCACAGATACGCAGTATTTT | TRBV3-1 | 14 | NA | few | TRBJ2-3
CASSLPPIPTGAWETQYF | TGTGCCAGCAGCTTACCCCCCATACCTACAGGAGCCTGGGAGACCCAGTACTTC | TRBV11-2 | 18 | NA | NA | TRBJ2-5
CASSQEGTINYGYTF | TGCGCCAGCAGCCAAGAGGGGACTATAAACTATGGCTACACCTTC | TRBV4-1 | 15 | NA | few | TRBJ1-2
CSARDFQSYEQYF | TGCAGTGCTAGAGATTTTCAATCCTACGAGCAGTACTTC | TRBV20-1 | 13 | NA | NA | TRBJ2-7
CASSFRVRERAYNEQFF | TGTGCCAGCAGCTTCAGGGTGCGGGAGCGTGCCTACAATGAGCAGTTCTTC | TRBV5-5 | 17 | TRBD2 | NA | TRBJ2-1
CASSLDFVGGNTIYF | TGCGCCAGCAGCTTGGACTTCGTTGGTGGAAACACCATATATTTT | TRBV5-1 | 15 | NA | NA | TRBJ1-3
CASSAAWGLHHSYGYTF | TGTGCCAGCAGCGCGGCCTGGGGACTCCACCACTCATATGGCTACACCTTC | TRBV9 | 17 | NA | few | TRBJ1-2
CASTPGGPHGYTF | TGTGCCAGCACCCCCGGGGGGCCCCATGGCTACACCTTC | TRBV6-4 | 13 | NA | many | TRBJ1-2
CASSSQGALAKNIQYF | TGTGCCAGCAGCTCTCAGGGGGCCCTAGCCAAAAACATTCAGTACTTC | TRBV28 | 16 | TRBD1 | NA | TRBJ2-4
CASSLDSRSGNTIYF | TGTGCCAGCAGTTTAGACTCCCGCTCTGGAAACACCATATATTTT | TRBV12-3/TRBV12-4 | 15 | NA | once | TRBJ1-3
CASSLASQGETQYF | TGCGCCAGCAGCTTAGCGTCACAGGGGGAGACCCAGTACTTC | TRBV5-1 | 14 | TRBD1 | NA | TRBJ2-5
CSARLLSGANVLTF | TGCAGCGCCCGACTCCTCTCTGGGGCCAACGTCCTGACTTTC | TRBV29-1 | 14 | NA | NA | TRBJ2-6
CASSYARNTEAFF | TGTGCCAGCAGCTATGCTAGGAACACTGAAGCTTTCTTT | TRBV7-6 | 13 | NA | many | TRBJ1-1
CASSPPAGEQYF | TGTGCCAGCTCACCACCCGCGGGCGAGCAGTACTTC | TRBV18 | 12 | NA | NA | TRBJ2-7
CASSNPRAQGRLLPYEQYF | TGTGCCAGCAGCAACCCAAGGGCCCAGGGGCGCCTGCTTCCCTACGAGCAGTACTTC | TRBV6-1 | 19 | NA | NA | TRBJ2-7
CAWSVLGDEQFF | TGTGCCTGGAGTGTCCTCGGTGATGAGCAGTTCTTC | TRBV30 | 12 | NA | few | TRBJ2-1
CASRVDRSYEQYF | TGCGCCAGCAGGGTAGACAGAAGCTACGAGCAGTACTTC | TRBV5-1 | 13 | NA | NA | TRBJ2-7
CSAPNRGQSNYGYTF | TGCAGTGCCCCAAACCGAGGACAATCGAACTATGGCTACACCTTC | TRBV20-1 | 15 | NA | few | TRBJ1-2
CASSHSAGEDEKLFF | TGCGCCAGCAGCCACTCGGCCGGGGAAGATGAAAAACTGTTTTTT | TRBV4-3 | 15 | NA | few | TRBJ1-4
CASSPSTGGGYEQYF | TGTGCCAGCTCACCAAGTACAGGGGGCGGCTACGAGCAGTACTTC | TRBV18 | 15 | TRBD1 | few | TRBJ2-7
CASSPRTGPYLSNQPQHF | TGTGCCAGCAGCCCTCGGACAGGGCCTTACCTTAGCAATCAGCCCCAGCATTTT | TRBV7-3 | 18 | TRBD1 | many | TRBJ1-5
CASARGGADSYEQYF | TGTGCCAGCGCAAGGGGGGGAGCGGACTCCTACGAGCAGTACTTC | TRBV11-2 | 15 | NA | NA | TRBJ2-7
CSAADPTGPKNIQYF | TGCAGTGCTGCCGATCCGACAGGTCCCAAAAACATTCAGTACTTC | TRBV20-1 | 15 | NA | NA | TRBJ2-4
CASSRGLQEQFF | TGCGCCAGCAGCCGGGGACTCCAGGAGCAGTTCTTC | TRBV5-1 | 12 | NA | NA | TRBJ2-1
CATSDSALTANTEAFF | TGTGCCACCAGTGATTCGGCGTTGACAGCGAACACTGAAGCTTTCTTT | TRBV24-1 | 16 | NA | NA | TRBJ1-1
CSARTMVAGETQYF | TGCAGTGCCCGGACGATGGTAGCAGGAGAGACCCAGTACTTC | TRBV20-1 | 14 | NA | many | TRBJ2-5
CASSFQPNLPSEASF | TGTGCCAGCAGCTTCCAGCCAAACCTTCCCTCTGAAGCTTCCTTT | TRBV7-9 | 15 | NA | NA | TRBJ1-1
CASSSAGNLVGLPLHF | TGTGCCAGCAGTTCCGCAGGGAATTTGGTAGGCTTACCCCTCCACTTT | TRBV28 | 16 | NA | NA | TRBJ1-6
CASSVGSNNQPQHF | TGTGCCAGCAGCGTAGGTTCAAACAATCAGCCCCAGCATTTT | TRBV9 | 14 | NA | few | TRBJ1-5
CASSWGRKNTEAFF | TGTGCCAGCAGTTGGGGCAGGAAGAACACTGAAGCTTTCTTT | TRBV28 | 14 | NA | NA | TRBJ1-1
CASSHATEAFF | TGTGCCAGCAGCCACGCGACTGAAGCTTTCTTT | TRBV3-1 | 11 | NA | few | TRBJ1-1
CSASLRVTYGYTF | TGCAGTGCTAGTTTGAGAGTCACCTATGGCTACACCTTC | TRBV20-1 | 13 | NA | many | TRBJ1-2
CAMDPGQGAGELFF | TGTGCCATGGACCCGGGACAGGGGGCCGGGGAGCTGTTTTTT | TRBV10-3 | 14 | TRBD1 | many | TRBJ2-2
CASSRGTDWNTGELFF | TGCGCCAGCAGCCGCGGGACAGACTGGAACACCGGGGAGCTGTTTTTT | TRBV5-1 | 16 | NA | many | TRBJ2-2
CSLGTGSYEQYF | TGCAGCCTAGGGACAGGGTCCTACGAGCAGTACTTC | TRBV20-1 | 12 | TRBD1 | once | TRBJ2-7
CASSWDRGRRGYTF | TGTGCCAGCAGTTGGGACAGGGGGCGACGCGGCTACACCTTC | TRBV12-3/TRBV12-4 | 14 | TRBD1 | NA | TRBJ1-2
CGGGVTYEQYF | TGCGGAGGAGGGGTGACCTACGAGCAGTACTTC | TRBV20-1 | 11 | NA | many | TRBJ2-7
CSSGNGDTQYF | TGCAGTAGTGGTAATGGGGATACGCAGTATTTT | TRBV20-1 | 11 | NA | few | TRBJ2-3
CASSTEQGTEAFF | TGTGCCAGCAGCACAGAACAGGGGACTGAAGCTTTCTTT | TRBV11-2 | 13 | TRBD1 | NA | TRBJ1-1
CASSSRTEAFF | TGTGCCAGCAGCTCGAGAACAGAAGCTTTCTTT | TRBV3-1 | 11 | NA | NA | TRBJ1-1
CASSPGTPETQYF | TGTGCCAGCAGCCCAGGGACTCCAGAGACCCAGTACTTC | TRBV7-3 | 13 | NA | NA | TRBJ2-5
CASRPGTGGNEQYF | TGTGCCAGCAGGCCCGGGACAGGGGGAAACGAGCAGTACTTC | TRBV7-2 | 14 | TRBD1 | NA | TRBJ2-7
CSARGPGGGTDTQYF | TGCAGTGCTAGAGGACCAGGGGGTGGGACAGATACGCAGTATTTT | TRBV20-1 | 15 | TRBD1 | NA | TRBJ2-3
CASSPGSREIEQFF | TGTGCCAGCTCACCAGGGTCCCGGGAAATTGAGCAGTTCTTC | TRBV18 | 14 | NA | NA | TRBJ2-1
CSAPGRGLAYYEQYF | TGCAGTGCTCCGGGGAGGGGTCTAGCGTACTACGAGCAGTACTTC | TRBV20-1 | 15 | TRBD2 | few | TRBJ2-7
CASSLGESSYNEQFF | TGTGCCAGCAGCTTAGGAGAGAGCTCCTACAATGAGCAGTTCTTC | TRBV11-2 | 15 | NA | many | TRBJ2-1
CASSLWDQTVGQFF | TGTGCCAGCAGCTTGTGGGACCAGACGGTGGGGCAGTTCTTC | TRBV5-5 | 14 | NA | many | TRBJ2-1
CASSLMGTTYEQYF | TGTGCCAGCAGTCTCATGGGGACCACCTACGAGCAGTACTTC | TRBV28 | 14 | NA | NA | TRBJ2-7
CASSPTSVATSYEQYF | TGCGCCAGCAGCCCGACCTCTGTTGCGACCTCCTACGAGCAGTACTTC | TRBV5-1 | 16 | NA | few | TRBJ2-7
CASSYPSYEQYF | TGTGCCAGCAGTTACCCCTCCTACGAGCAGTACTTC | TRBV6-2/TRBV6-3 | 12 | NA | many | TRBJ2-7